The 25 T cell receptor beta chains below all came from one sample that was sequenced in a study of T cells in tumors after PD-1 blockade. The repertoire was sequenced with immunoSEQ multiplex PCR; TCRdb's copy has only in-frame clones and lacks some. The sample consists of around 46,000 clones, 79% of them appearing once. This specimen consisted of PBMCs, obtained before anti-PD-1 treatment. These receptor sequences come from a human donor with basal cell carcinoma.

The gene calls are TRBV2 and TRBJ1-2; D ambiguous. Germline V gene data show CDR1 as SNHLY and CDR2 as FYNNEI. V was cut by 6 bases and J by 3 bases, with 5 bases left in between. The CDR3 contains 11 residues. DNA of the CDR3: TGTGCCAGCAGGGCTGACTATGGCTACACCTTC. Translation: CASRADYGYTF.

The CDR3 nucleotides are TGCGCCAGCAGCGTGGGACAGGGACGCTACGAGCAGTACTTC. Translated: CASSVGQGRYEQYF. V usage is TRBV5-1 and J usage is TRBJ2-7, with TRBD1 matching 9 bases. Germline CDR1 reads SGHRS; CDR2 reads YFSETQ. V lost 4 bases, J lost 3 bases, and 5 bases stayed unmatched. The CDR3 has 14 amino acids.

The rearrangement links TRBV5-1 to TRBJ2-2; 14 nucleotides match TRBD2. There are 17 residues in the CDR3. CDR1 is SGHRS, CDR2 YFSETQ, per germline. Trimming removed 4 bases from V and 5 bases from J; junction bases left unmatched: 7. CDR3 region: CASSPGLAGVGTGELFF. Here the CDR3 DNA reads TGCGCCAGCAGCCCGGGACTAGCGGGAGTGGGGACCGGGGAGCTGTTTTTT. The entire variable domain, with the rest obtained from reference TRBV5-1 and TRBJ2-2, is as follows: KAGVTQTPRYLIKTRGQQVTLSCSPISGHRSVSWYQQTPGQGLQFLFEYFSETQRNKGNFPGRFSGRQFSNSRSEMNVSTLELGDSALYLCASSPGLAGVGTGELFFGEGSRLTVL.

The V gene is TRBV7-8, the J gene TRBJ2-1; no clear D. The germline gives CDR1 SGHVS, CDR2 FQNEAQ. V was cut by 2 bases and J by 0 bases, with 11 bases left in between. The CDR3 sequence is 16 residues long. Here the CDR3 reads CASSLWVGFSYNEQFF. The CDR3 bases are TGTGCCAGCAGCTTATGGGTGGGATTCTCCTACAATGAGCAGTTCTTC. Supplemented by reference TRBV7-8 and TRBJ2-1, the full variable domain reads GAGVSQSPRYKVAKRGQDVALRCDPISGHVSLFWYQQALGQGPEFLTYFQNEAQLDKSGLPSDRFFAERPEGSVSTLKIQRTQQEDSAVYLCASSLWVGFSYNEQFFGPGTRLTVL.

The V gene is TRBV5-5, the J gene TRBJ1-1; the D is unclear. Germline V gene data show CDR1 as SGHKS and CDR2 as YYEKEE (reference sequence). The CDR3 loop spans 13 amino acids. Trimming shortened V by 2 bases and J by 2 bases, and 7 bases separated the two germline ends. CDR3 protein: CASSFDRNTEAFF. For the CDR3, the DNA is TGTGCCAGCAGCTTTGACCGCAACACTGAAGCTTTCTTT. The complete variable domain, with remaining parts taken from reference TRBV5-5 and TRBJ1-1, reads DAGVTQSPTHLIKTRGQQVTLRCSPISGHKSVSWYQQVLGQGPQFIFQYYEKEERGRGNFPDRFSARQFPNYSSELNVNALLLGDSALYLCASSFDRNTEAFFGQGTRLTVV.

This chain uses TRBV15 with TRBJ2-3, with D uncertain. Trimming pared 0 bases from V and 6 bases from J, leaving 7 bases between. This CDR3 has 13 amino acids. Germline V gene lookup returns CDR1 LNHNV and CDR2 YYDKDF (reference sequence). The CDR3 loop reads CATSRDYGDTQYF. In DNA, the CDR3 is TGTGCCACCAGCAGAGATTACGGGGATACGCAGTATTTT.

The CDR3 region is CASSLSDGRARSYNEQFF. The CDR3 nucleotides are TGTGCCAGCAGCTTGTCCGACGGGAGGGCCCGCTCCTACAATGAGCAGTTCTTC. This chain uses TRBV5-6 with TRBJ2-1; 8 positions match TRBD2. Germline V gene lookup returns CDR1 SGHDT and CDR2 YYEEEE. The CDR3 covers 18 residues. The V gene end was trimmed by 1 base and the J gene end by 0 bases; junction bases not matched to a gene: 9.

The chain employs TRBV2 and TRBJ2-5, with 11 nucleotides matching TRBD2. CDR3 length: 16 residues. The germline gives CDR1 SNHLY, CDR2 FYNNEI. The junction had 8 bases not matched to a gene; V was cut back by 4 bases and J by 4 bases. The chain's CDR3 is CASSATIAGGGETQYF. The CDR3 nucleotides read TGTGCCAGCAGTGCAACGATAGCGGGAGGGGGAGAGACCCAGTACTTC.

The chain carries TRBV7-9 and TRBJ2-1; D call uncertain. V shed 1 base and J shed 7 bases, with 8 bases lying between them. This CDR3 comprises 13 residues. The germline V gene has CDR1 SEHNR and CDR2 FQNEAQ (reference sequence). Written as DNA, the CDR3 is TGTGCCAGCAGCTTAGGGATAGGAAATGAGCAGTTCTTC. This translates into CASSLGIGNEQFF.

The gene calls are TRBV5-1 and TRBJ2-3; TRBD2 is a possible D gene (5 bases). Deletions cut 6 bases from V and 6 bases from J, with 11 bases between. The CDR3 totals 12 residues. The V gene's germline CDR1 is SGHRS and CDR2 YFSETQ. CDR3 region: CASTYGGDTQYF. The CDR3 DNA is TGCGCCAGCACCTACGGCGGGGATACGCAGTATTTT.

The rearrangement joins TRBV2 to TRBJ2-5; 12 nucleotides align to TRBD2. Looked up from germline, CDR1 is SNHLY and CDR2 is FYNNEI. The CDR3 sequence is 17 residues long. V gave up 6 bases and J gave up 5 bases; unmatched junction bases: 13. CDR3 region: CASRLGTSGLGRETQYF. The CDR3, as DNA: TGTGCCAGCAGGCTCGGGACTAGCGGGCTAGGGCGGGAGACCCAGTACTTC.

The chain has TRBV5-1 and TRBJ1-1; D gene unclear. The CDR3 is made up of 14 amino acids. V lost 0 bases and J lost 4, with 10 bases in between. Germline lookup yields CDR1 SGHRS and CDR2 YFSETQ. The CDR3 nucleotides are TGCGCCAGCAGCTTGGAACAGTTGTCCACTGAAGCTTTCTTT. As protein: CASSLEQLSTEAFF. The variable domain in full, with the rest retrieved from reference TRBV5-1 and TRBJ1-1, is KAGVTQTPRYLIKTRGQQVTLSCSPISGHRSVSWYQQTPGQGLQFLFEYFSETQRNKGNFPGRFSGRQFSNSRSEMNVSTLELGDSALYLCASSLEQLSTEAFFGQGTRLTVV.

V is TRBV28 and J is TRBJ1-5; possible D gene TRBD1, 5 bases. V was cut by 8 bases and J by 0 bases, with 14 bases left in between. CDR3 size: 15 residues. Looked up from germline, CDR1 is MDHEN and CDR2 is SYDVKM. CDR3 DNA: TGTGCCAGCCCTTGGGGCCCTTATAGCAATCAGCCCCAGCATTTT. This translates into CASPWGPYSNQPQHF.

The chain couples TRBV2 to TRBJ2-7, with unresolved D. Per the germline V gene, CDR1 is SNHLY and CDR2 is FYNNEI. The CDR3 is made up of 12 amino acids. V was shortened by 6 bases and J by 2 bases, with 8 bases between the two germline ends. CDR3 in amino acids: CASRYNTYEQYF. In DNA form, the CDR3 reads TGTGCCAGCAGATATAATACCTACGAGCAGTACTTC.

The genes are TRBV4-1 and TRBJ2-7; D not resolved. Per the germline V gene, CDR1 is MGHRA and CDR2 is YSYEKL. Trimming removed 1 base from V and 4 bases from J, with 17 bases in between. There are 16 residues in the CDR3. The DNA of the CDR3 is TGCGCCAGCAGCCAAGGTTTTCTGGTAAAACCTTACGAGCAGTACTTC. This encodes CASSQGFLVKPYEQYF.

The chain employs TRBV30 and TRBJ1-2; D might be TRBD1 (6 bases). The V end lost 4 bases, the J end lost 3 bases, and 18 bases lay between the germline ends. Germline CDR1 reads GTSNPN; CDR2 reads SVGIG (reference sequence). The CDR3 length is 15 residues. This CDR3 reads CAWKGQGPQHYGYTF. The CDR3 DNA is TGTGCCTGGAAGGGTCAGGGGCCTCAACACTATGGCTACACCTTC.

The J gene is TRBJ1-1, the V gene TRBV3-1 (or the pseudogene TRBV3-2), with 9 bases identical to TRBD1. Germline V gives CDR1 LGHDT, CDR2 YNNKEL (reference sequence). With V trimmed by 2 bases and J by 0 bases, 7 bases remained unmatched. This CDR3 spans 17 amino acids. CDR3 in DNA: TGTGCCAGCAGCCAACCGGGGACAGGGAAAATGAACACTGAAGCTTTCTTT. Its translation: CASSQPGTGKMNTEAFF.

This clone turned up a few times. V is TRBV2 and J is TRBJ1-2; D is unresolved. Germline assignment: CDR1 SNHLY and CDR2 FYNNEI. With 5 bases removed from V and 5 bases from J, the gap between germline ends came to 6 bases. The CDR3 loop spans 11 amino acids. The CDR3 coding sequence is TGTGCCAGCAGTTCCATGTATGGCTACACCTTC. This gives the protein CASSSMYGYTF.

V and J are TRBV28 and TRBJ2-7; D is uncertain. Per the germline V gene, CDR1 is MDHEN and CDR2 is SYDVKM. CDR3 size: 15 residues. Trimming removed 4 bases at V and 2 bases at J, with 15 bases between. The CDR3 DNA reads TGTGCCAGCAGTTCCGCACCAACTTCTACCTACGAGCAGTACTTC. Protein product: CASSSAPTSTYEQYF.

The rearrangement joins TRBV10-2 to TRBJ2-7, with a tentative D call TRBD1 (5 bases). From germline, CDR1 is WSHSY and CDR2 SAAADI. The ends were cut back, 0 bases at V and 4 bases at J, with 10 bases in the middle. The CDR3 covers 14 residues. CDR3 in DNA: TGCGCCAGCAGTGAGTCATGGGGCCCATACGAGCAGTACTTC. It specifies CASSESWGPYEQYF.

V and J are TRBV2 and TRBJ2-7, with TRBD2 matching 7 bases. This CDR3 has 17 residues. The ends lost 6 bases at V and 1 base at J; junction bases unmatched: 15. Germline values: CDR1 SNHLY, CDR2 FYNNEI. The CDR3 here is CASRWPRSGKASYEQYF. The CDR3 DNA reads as TGTGCCAGCAGATGGCCTCGGAGCGGGAAGGCGTCCTACGAGCAGTACTTC.

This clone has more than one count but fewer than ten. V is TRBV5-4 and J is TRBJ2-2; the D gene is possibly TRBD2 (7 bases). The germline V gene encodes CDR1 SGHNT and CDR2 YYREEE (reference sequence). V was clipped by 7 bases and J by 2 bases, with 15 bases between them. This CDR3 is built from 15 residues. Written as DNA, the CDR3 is TGTGCCAGCGGACTAGACAGGACTAACACCGGGGAGCTGTTTTTT. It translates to CASGLDRTNTGELFF.

CDR3 in DNA: TGTGCCAGCAGCTTAGCAGGGGGACAGGTCCCCCAGCCCCAGCATTTT. It encodes CASSLAGGQVPQPQHF. The chain combines TRBV7-8 with TRBJ1-5, with 8 bases that match TRBD1. Trimming removed 0 bases from V and 7 bases from J; junction bases left unmatched: 8. Looked up from germline, CDR1 is SGHVS and CDR2 is FQNEAQ. This CDR3 has 16 amino acids.

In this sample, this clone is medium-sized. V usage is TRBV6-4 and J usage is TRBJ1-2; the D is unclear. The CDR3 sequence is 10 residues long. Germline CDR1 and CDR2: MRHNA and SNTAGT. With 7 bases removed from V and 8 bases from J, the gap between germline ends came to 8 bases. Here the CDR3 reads CASTPRGYTF. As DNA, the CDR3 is TGTGCCAGCACCCCGCGGGGCTACACCTTC.

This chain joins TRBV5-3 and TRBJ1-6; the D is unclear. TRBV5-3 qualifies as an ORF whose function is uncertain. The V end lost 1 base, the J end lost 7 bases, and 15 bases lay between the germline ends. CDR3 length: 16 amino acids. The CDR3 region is CARSLIPGASNSPLHF. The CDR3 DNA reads TGTGCCAGAAGCTTGATTCCAGGAGCTTCAAATTCACCCCTCCACTTT.